This TCR beta chain was profiled in a study of blood T cell repertoires in COVID-19. Study summary: The origin of the acute and convalescent COVID-19 samples was the United States, Italy and Spain. Sources were T cells, B-cell-depleted T cells, or PBMCs; the material itself was cDNA or gDNA.

Per the authors' pipeline: The assay estimated nucleated cells by amplifying reference gene primers. Repertoires were generated with immunoSEQ multiplex PCR, while TCRdb's copy carries only in-frame clones and drops some. Clone size and the V and J calls come from that table; the DNA yielded D and trimming. The top ten hold around 1.6% of the sample, which has under 60,000 clones, roughly 87% seen once. CDR3 length: 14 residues. CDR1 and CDR2 from the germline V gene are MNHNY and SVGAGI (reference sequence). J lost 6 bases, V lost 2 bases, and 5 bases had no gene match. This receptor was taken from a man aged 55 to 69 with acute or convalescent COVID-19. Sequenced input: peripheral blood. The rearrangement joins TRBV6-6 to TRBJ1-2, with 8 bases fitting TRBD1. CDR3 loop: CASSYRTGGNGYTF. Written as DNA, the CDR3 is TGTGCCAGCAGTTACCGTACAGGGGGGAATGGCTACACCTTC.